This TCR beta chain comes out of a study of T cell responses to AZD1222 COVID-19 vaccine. Assay: immunoSEQ multiplex PCR; the TCRdb copy retains only in-frame clones and omits some. The table has 120,000 to 150,000 clones, about nine tenths seen once. The ends were cut back, 2 bases at V and 4 bases at J, with 27 bases in the middle. The CDR3 loop spans 20 amino acids. The germline V gene encodes CDR1 MNHEY and CDR2 SVGEGT. Findings and caveats of the study: Nearly half of spike-specific TCRs reportedly target variant regions that are unmutated in the B.1.351 and B.1.1.7 variants. Repertoire sampling was restricted to post-peak T cell response timepoints. Mostly white British, mostly female donors; authors suggested clonal diversity may be underestimated. Recipients of two AZD1222 doses showed rising Spike-specific TCR breadth and depth.

With respect to this clone: Its matching antigen is unknown.

The origin of this receptor is an adult in good health. This chain connects TRBV6-2 or TRBV6-3 to TRBJ1-3; D gene unclear. The input for sequencing was peripheral blood, taken on day 0 of AZD1222 vaccination. CDR3 nucleotides: TGTGCCAGCAGTTACCCCATAGGTCGGCGGTCCGGAGCCTTCGGAAACACCATATATTTT. It yields the protein CASSYPIGRRSGAFGNTIYF.